These T cell receptor beta chains were read from a single sample in a study of PD-1 blockade in classical Hodgkin lymphoma. Profiling relied on immunoSEQ multiplex PCR, and the TCRdb table lists in-frame clones only, not all of them. The sample records approximately 61,000 clones, more than 80% being singletons. The specimen was peripheral blood mononuclear cells (PBMCs), collected at baseline. The receptors here all came from a human donor with classical Hodgkin lymphoma. CDR3s include the opening cysteine and the closing phenylalanine or tryptophan. A D gene is named only where the DNA matches it firmly.

V gene,J gene,D gene,CDR3 protein,CDR3 DNA
TRBV30,TRBJ2-3,NA,CAWSARGDTQYF,TGTGCCTGGAGTGCACGGGGAGATACGCAGTATTTT
TRBV2,TRBJ1-5,TRBD1,CARGGQDYSNQPQHF,TGTGCCAGGGGGGGACAGGACTATAGCAATCAGCCCCAGCATTTT
TRBV2,TRBJ1-1,NA,CASRLVGEAFF,TGTGCCAGCAGGCTAGTCGGTGAAGCTTTCTTT
TRBV5-5,TRBJ2-5,NA,CASSLPTSMYQETQYF,TGTGCCAGCAGCTTGCCGACAAGTATGTACCAAGAGACCCAGTACTTC
TRBV6-1,TRBJ1-3,NA,CASSEWQGGNTIYF,TGTGCCAGCAGTGAATGGCAGGGGGGAAACACCATATATTTT
TRBV5-4,TRBJ1-6,NA,CASTIARSQAGAVYSPLHF,TGTGCCAGCACCATAGCTAGGTCTCAGGCAGGGGCCGTTTATTCACCCCTCCACTTT
TRBV19,TRBJ2-3,TRBD2,CASSTHASGGYTDTQYF,TGTGCCAGTAGTACCCACGCCAGCGGGGGGTACACAGATACGCAGTATTTT
TRBV7-2,TRBJ2-7,TRBD2,CASSSGTSGSYEQYF,TGTGCCAGCAGCTCCGGGACTAGCGGATCCTACGAGCAGTACTTC
TRBV7-9,TRBJ2-1,TRBD2,CASHLQGAGDNEQFF,TGTGCCAGCCACCTACAGGGAGCGGGAGACAATGAGCAGTTCTTC
TRBV6-1,TRBJ1-1,NA,CASSPGALLTEAFF,TGTGCCAGCAGCCCGGGGGCATTGCTCACTGAAGCTTTCTTT
TRBV4-1,TRBJ1-1,NA,CASSQGSISNTEAFF,TGCGCCAGCAGCCAAGGAAGTATCTCGAACACTGAAGCTTTCTTT
TRBV19,TRBJ2-5,TRBD2,CASRRGVLETQYF,TGTGCCAGTCGCCGGGGGGTGCTGGAGACCCAGTACTTC